Below, 28 T cell receptor beta chains from the same sample are listed, as sequenced in a study of blood T cell repertoires in COVID-19. Clones were read by immunoSEQ multiplex PCR, and TCRdb kept only the in-frame ones, dropping some. The repertoire includes roughly 130,000 clones, about four fifths of them detected once, and around 12% sits in the top ten. The material sequenced was peripheral blood. These receptors were collected from a woman in her thirties who had recovered from COVID-19.

The chain recombines TRBV3-1 (or the pseudogene TRBV3-2) with TRBJ2-1; TRBD2 matches 11 bases. This CDR3 comprises 16 residues. Trimming took 5 bases from V and 3 from J; bases not matched to a gene: 6. Germline CDR1 is LGHDT and CDR2 is YNNKEL (reference sequence). CDR3 residues: CASSFRLAGRYNEQFF. DNA for the CDR3: TGTGCCAGCAGCTTCCGACTAGCGGGACGCTACAATGAGCAGTTCTTC.

This clone was seen repeatedly, ten times or more. The chain is built from TRBV12-5 and TRBJ2-1; TRBD1 is a possible D gene (6 bases). The germline CDR1 and CDR2 sequences are LGHNT and FRNRAP. The length of the CDR3 is 17 residues. V was shortened by 0 bases and J by 5 bases, with 17 bases between the two germline ends. The CDR3 DNA sequence: TGTGCTAGTGGTTTGGTACTAAGGACAGTACGACACAATGAGCAGTTCTTC. Residues: CASGLVLRTVRHNEQFF.

This clone came up a few times. The V and J genes are TRBV15 and TRBJ2-1; no firm D call. This CDR3 comprises 13 residues. Germline V gives CDR1 LNHNV, CDR2 YYDKDF (reference sequence). With 6 bases removed from V and 7 bases from J, the gap between germline ends came to 13 bases. Here the CDR3 reads CATSIQARNEQFF. The CDR3, as DNA: TGTGCCACCAGTATACAAGCGAGGAATGAGCAGTTCTTC.

V and J are TRBV19 and TRBJ1-5, with unresolved D. Looked up from germline, CDR1 is LNHDA and CDR2 is SQIVND (reference sequence). The CDR3 is 16 amino acids. Deletions cut 3 bases from V and 2 bases from J, with 14 bases between. The CDR3 DNA is TGTGCCAGTAGTATCTTTGAGGGTTCAGGCAATCAGCCCCAGCATTTT. Translating gives CASSIFEGSGNQPQHF. The full variable domain, with the rest looked up from reference TRBV19 and TRBJ1-5, is DGGITQSPKYLFRKEGQNVTLSCEQNLNHDAMYWYRQDPGQGLRLIYYSQIVNDFQKGDIAEGYSVSREKKESFPLTVTSAQKNPTAFYLCASSIFEGSGNQPQHFGDGTRLSIL.

The chain combines TRBV19 with TRBJ2-7; 9 nucleotides align to TRBD1. The CDR3 covers 15 residues. Germline CDR1 reads LNHDA; CDR2 reads SQIVND (reference sequence). J lost 3 bases, V lost 3 bases, and 6 bases had no gene match. The CDR3 here is CASSMGGTGNYEQYF. CDR3 nucleotide sequence: TGTGCCAGTAGTATGGGTGGGACAGGGAACTACGAGCAGTACTTC.

This rearrangement joins TRBV2 to TRBJ2-2; 11 nucleotides align to TRBD2. With 1 base clipped from V and 4 bases from J, the junction kept 5 bases outside the gene matches. This CDR3 is built from 17 residues. Germline loops: CDR1 SNHLY, CDR2 FYNNEI. CDR3 residues: CASSEELAGVITGELFF. The CDR3, as DNA: TGTGCCAGCAGTGAAGAACTAGCGGGAGTCATCACCGGGGAGCTGTTTTTT.

The rearrangement uses TRBV5-1 and TRBJ1-1; unclear D gene. V lost 0 bases and J 4 bases, leaving 10 bases between the germline ends. Germline V gene lookup returns CDR1 SGHRS and CDR2 YFSETQ. The length of the CDR3 is 14 residues. CDR3 region: CASSLVARTTEAFF. The CDR3 bases are TGCGCCAGCAGCTTGGTAGCGAGGACCACTGAAGCTTTCTTT. Full variable domain (remainder filled in from reference TRBV5-1 and TRBJ1-1): KAGVTQTPRYLIKTRGQQVTLSCSPISGHRSVSWYQQTPGQGLQFLFEYFSETQRNKGNFPGRFSGRQFSNSRSEMNVSTLELGDSALYLCASSLVARTTEAFFGQGTRLTVV.

Here the CDR3 reads CATSRELGGGLVYEQYF. DNA for the CDR3: TGTGCCACCAGCAGAGAATTAGGGGGAGGACTAGTCTACGAGCAGTACTTC. The chain carries TRBV15 and TRBJ2-7, with D possibly matching TRBD2 (7 bases). This CDR3 contains 17 residues. Germline V lookup: CDR1 LNHNV, CDR2 YYDKDF (reference sequence). V was shortened by 0 bases and J by 3 bases, with 18 bases between the two germline ends.

V and J are TRBV6-5 and TRBJ2-5; TRBD2 matches 14 bases. Germline loops: CDR1 MNHEY, CDR2 SVGAGI. The CDR3 covers 16 residues. The junction had 1 base not matched to a gene; V was cut back by 2 bases and J by 2 bases. The chain's CDR3 is CASSYGTSGGQETQYF. CDR3 DNA: TGTGCCAGCAGTTACGGGACTAGCGGGGGTCAAGAGACCCAGTACTTC.

This chain links TRBV9 with TRBJ2-1; 7 positions match TRBD2. The CDR3 sequence is 15 residues long. V lost 4 bases, J lost 0 bases, and 4 bases stayed unmatched. Germline values: CDR1 SGDLS, CDR2 YYNGEE. The CDR3 here is CASSSSGSSYNEQFF. CDR3 sequence (DNA): TGTGCCAGCAGCTCTAGCGGTAGCTCCTACAATGAGCAGTTCTTC.

This clone has just one count. This rearrangement joins TRBV2 to TRBJ1-1; D gene uncertain. Germline V gene data show CDR1 as SNHLY and CDR2 as FYNNEI. Trimming pared 6 bases from V and 5 bases from J, leaving 7 bases between. The CDR3 sequence is 11 residues long. CDR3 bases: TGTGCCAGCAGCCGACTGACTGAAGCTTTCTTT. It encodes CASSRLTEAFF.

This clone has just one count. This chain links TRBV5-1 with TRBJ1-1; 7 nucleotides agree with TRBD1. CDR1 is SGHRS and CDR2 is YFSETQ in the germline V gene. V gave up 6 bases and J gave up 0 bases; unmatched junction bases: 14. This CDR3 comprises 17 residues. CDR3 in DNA: TGCGCCAGCACGCTCGACAGGGCACTAACCTTGAACACTGAAGCTTTCTTT. Translated: CASTLDRALTLNTEAFF.

This clone was detected only once. The V and J genes are TRBV2 and TRBJ1-4; D uncertain. CDR1 and CDR2 from the germline V gene are SNHLY and FYNNEI. V was trimmed by 7 bases and J by 5 bases, leaving 17 bases between them. The CDR3 is made up of 15 amino acids. This CDR3 is CASTETAGANEKLFF. CDR3 nucleotide sequence: TGTGCCAGCACCGAAACCGCCGGAGCGAATGAAAAACTGTTTTTT.

The chain recombines TRBV5-1 with TRBJ2-4; TRBD2 agrees at 8 bases. This CDR3 has 16 amino acids. V was clipped by 3 bases and J by 3 bases; unmatched bases: 8. CDR1 and CDR2 (germline): SGHRS, YFSETQ. The CDR3 DNA follows: TGCGCCAGCAGCTCCCGAGCGGGGGCGGGCAAAAACATTCAGTACTTC. It encodes CASSSRAGAGKNIQYF.

The chain is built from TRBV9 and TRBJ2-1, with a tentative D call TRBD2 (5 bases). There are 15 residues in the CDR3. The V gene's germline CDR1 is SGDLS and CDR2 YYNGEE. Trimming took 3 bases from V and 0 from J, leaving 10 bases between them. The CDR3 bases are TGTGCCAGCAGCGCCGCGGGCAGCTCCTACAATGAGCAGTTCTTC. Translated, it gives CASSAAGSSYNEQFF.

The rearrangement links TRBV7-2 to TRBJ2-1, with TRBD1 identical over 8 bases. The CDR3 loop spans 14 amino acids. Germline V gene data show CDR1 as SGHTA and CDR2 as FQGNSA. Unmatched junction bases numbered 5, after V lost 3 bases and J lost 7 bases. The CDR3 DNA sequence: TGTGCCAGCAGCTTTATGGACAGGGCAAATGAGCAGTTCTTC. Translation: CASSFMDRANEQFF. The complete variable domain, with remaining parts taken from reference TRBV7-2 and TRBJ2-1, reads GAGVSQSPSNKVTEKGKDVELRCDPISGHTALYWYRQSLGQGLEFLIYFQGNSAPDKSGLPSDRFSAERTGGSVSTLTIQRTQQEDSAVYLCASSFMDRANEQFFGPGTRLTVL.

The CDR3 is CSVQGLGEQFF. CDR3 DNA sequence: TGCAGCGTTCAGGGCCTGGGGGAGCAGTTCTTC. The chain uses TRBV29-1 and TRBJ2-1; possibly TRBD1 for D (5 bases). The CDR3 length is 11 residues. V was clipped by 5 bases and J by 10 bases, with 12 bases between them. Germline V gene sequence: CDR1 SQVTM, CDR2 ANQGSEA.

This clone was detected only once. The rearrangement uses TRBV5-1 and TRBJ2-1; 10 bases align to TRBD1. Per germline, CDR1 SGHRS and CDR2 YFSETQ. V trimming: 4 bases; J trimming: 7 bases; junction bases outside the gene matches: 8. The CDR3 is 15 residues long. The CDR3 region is CASSPGQGVKNEQFF. CDR3 bases: TGCGCCAGCAGCCCCGGACAGGGGGTCAAAAATGAGCAGTTCTTC.

The rearrangement joins TRBV18 to TRBJ1-1; TRBD1 agrees at 8 bases. The CDR3 totals 15 residues. Germline CDR1 KGHSH, CDR2 LQKENI. The V gene end was trimmed by 5 bases and the J gene end by 5 bases; junction bases not matched to a gene: 10. CDR3 sequence: CASSTSSGGVTEAFF. The CDR3 DNA reads TGTGCCAGCTCAACATCATCAGGGGGCGTGACTGAAGCTTTCTTT.

V is TRBV5-6 and J is TRBJ2-3, with D possibly matching TRBD2 (5 bases). CDR3 length equals 16 residues. Between the trimmed V and J ends, which lost 2 bases and 0 bases, there was a span of 13 bases. Germline V lookup: CDR1 SGHDT, CDR2 YYEEEE. Here the CDR3 DNA reads TGTGCCAGCAGCTTCGGAGGCGGAAGGAGCACAGATACGCAGTATTTT. Amino acid sequence: CASSFGGGRSTDTQYF.

The CDR3 DNA is TGTGCCAGCAGTGAACAGGGGTGGTCTAGCACAGATACGCAGTATTTT. Amino acids: CASSEQGWSSTDTQYF. The chain has TRBV6-1 and TRBJ2-3, with D tentatively TRBD1 (6 bases). Trimming took off 2 bases at V and 0 bases at J, with 12 bases between the two ends. Germline-derived CDR1 and CDR2 are MNHNS and SASEGT. This CDR3 has 16 residues.

The rearrangement uses TRBV6-1 and TRBJ1-2; perhaps TRBD1 as D (5 bases). V lost 3 bases and J 2 bases, leaving 10 bases between the germline ends. This CDR3 is built from 14 residues. The germline V gene encodes CDR1 MNHNS and CDR2 SASEGT. The CDR3 nucleotides are TGTGCCAGCAGTGAGGGAGGGGTGAACTATGGCTACACCTTC. Translation gives CASSEGGVNYGYTF.

This rearrangement joins TRBV27 to TRBJ1-1, with D possibly TRBD1 on 6 matching bases. The germline CDR1 and CDR2 sequences are MNHEY and SMNVEV (reference sequence). V dropped 4 bases and J dropped 2 bases, with 11 bases sitting between them. CDR3 length: 14 residues. DNA for the CDR3: TGTGCCAGCAGTTCACAGGGTTTCAACACTGAAGCTTTCTTT. It translates to CASSSQGFNTEAFF.

The V gene is TRBV5-5, the J gene TRBJ2-7, with TRBD2 as a possible D gene (5 bases). V lost 4 bases and J lost 5, with 16 bases in between. The CDR3 is 14 amino acids. Germline assignment: CDR1 SGHKS and CDR2 YYEKEE (reference sequence). The CDR3 bases are TGTGCCAGCAGCGGTAGCCCGGGGTGGGACGAGCAGTACTTC. This translates into CASSGSPGWDEQYF. The full variable domain, completed using reference TRBV5-5 and TRBJ2-7, is DAGVTQSPTHLIKTRGQQVTLRCSPISGHKSVSWYQQVLGQGPQFIFQYYEKEERGRGNFPDRFSARQFPNYSSELNVNALLLGDSALYLCASSGSPGWDEQYFGPGTRLTVT.

The chain employs TRBV19 and TRBJ2-1; unclear D gene. Germline CDR1 reads LNHDA; CDR2 reads SQIVND (reference sequence). Trimming shortened V by 5 bases and J by 2 bases, and 10 bases separated the two germline ends. This CDR3 region has 14 residues. The chain's CDR3 is CASSRVSPYNEQFF. CDR3 nucleotides: TGTGCCAGTAGTCGGGTTAGCCCCTACAATGAGCAGTTCTTC. The entire variable domain, with the rest obtained from reference TRBV19 and TRBJ2-1, is as follows: DGGITQSPKYLFRKEGQNVTLSCEQNLNHDAMYWYRQDPGQGLRLIYYSQIVNDFQKGDIAEGYSVSREKKESFPLTVTSAQKNPTAFYLCASSRVSPYNEQFFGPGTRLTVL.

The chain couples TRBV27 to TRBJ1-2; 12 bases are shared with TRBD1. Germline trimming cut 4 bases from V and 7 bases from J; bases unmatched to any gene: 7. The V gene's germline CDR1 is MNHEY and CDR2 SMNVEV (reference sequence). The CDR3 contains 15 residues. The CDR3 bases are TGTGCCAGCAGTTACCGGGACAGGGGGCCGGGTGGCTACACCTTC. It translates to CASSYRDRGPGGYTF.

A remark on this clone: The limits of the CDR3 on the DNA are not certain, so only TCRdb's listed CDR3 is given. V and J are TRBV7-3 and TRBJ1-6. Germline lookup yields CDR1 SGHTA and CDR2 FQGTGA. Counting both end residues, the CDR3 totals 13 amino acids. This CDR3 reads CASSFGAGAPLHF.

V gene TRBV6-1 combines with J gene TRBJ1-6; 7 nucleotides agree with TRBD1. CDR3 size: 17 residues. Germline assignment: CDR1 MNHNS and CDR2 SASEGT. V lost 2 bases and J lost 5; bases outside the gene matches: 9. The CDR3 nucleotides read TGTGCCAGCAGTGAAAGGGTAGGGGGCTACGATAATTCACCCCTCCACTTT. This sequence encodes CASSERVGGYDNSPLHF.